The rows below give T cell receptor beta chains drawn from one sample of a study of blood T cell repertoires in COVID-19. Profiled with immunoSEQ multiplex PCR; TCRdb holds only in-frame clones, not every one. This table holds around 60,000 clones, 74% found once. The source material was peripheral blood. These receptors all stem from a woman older than 75 with acute or convalescent COVID-19. CDR3s include the opening cysteine and the closing phenylalanine or tryptophan. A D gene is named only where the DNA matches it firmly. Expanded clones get a size class; other rows say once, few or many, or leave the size out.

v_gene: TRBV12-3/TRBV12-4; d_gene: NA; abundance: many; j_gene: TRBJ2-7; CDR3nt: TGTGCCAGCAGTTTAGAGACACCCTACGAGCAGTACTTC; CDR3aa: CASSLETPYEQYF
v_gene: TRBV9; d_gene: NA; abundance: many; j_gene: TRBJ1-5; CDR3nt: TGTGCCAGCAGCGTGACACCTTATAGCAATCAGCCCCAGCATTTT; CDR3aa: CASSVTPYSNQPQHF
v_gene: TRBV5-6; d_gene: NA; abundance: NA; j_gene: TRBJ2-7; CDR3nt: TGTGCCAGCAGCCCCGTTCCGGACAATGTTCCCGAGCAGTACTTC; CDR3aa: CASSPVPDNVPEQYF
v_gene: TRBV27; d_gene: TRBD1; abundance: NA; j_gene: TRBJ2-7; CDR3nt: TGTGCCAGCAGTTTGGGCAGGGGGCAGTACGAGCAGTACTTC; CDR3aa: CASSLGRGQYEQYF
v_gene: TRBV10-3; d_gene: TRBD2; abundance: once; j_gene: TRBJ2-3; CDR3nt: TGTGCCATCCGGACTAGCGGGGGCACAGATACGCAGTATTTT; CDR3aa: CAIRTSGGTDTQYF
v_gene: TRBV5-1; d_gene: TRBD1; abundance: few; j_gene: TRBJ1-1; CDR3nt: TGCGCCAGCAGCCTGACAGGGGACCCCTCCACTGAAGCTTTCTTT; CDR3aa: CASSLTGDPSTEAFF
v_gene: TRBV5-1; d_gene: TRBD2; abundance: NA; j_gene: TRBJ2-5; CDR3nt: TGCGCCAGCAGCTTGGCCGTATTAGCGGGGGCCCAAGAGACCCAGTACTTC; CDR3aa: CASSLAVLAGAQETQYF
v_gene: TRBV5-3; d_gene: TRBD1; abundance: NA; j_gene: TRBJ1-5; CDR3nt: TGTGCCAGAAGCCCGGACAGGAGGTGCAATCAGCCCCAGCATTTT; CDR3aa: CARSPDRRCNQPQHF
v_gene: TRBV24-1; d_gene: TRBD2; abundance: once; j_gene: TRBJ2-1; CDR3nt: TGTGCCACCAGTGATAGGACGGGAGGGCGCAGTGAGCAGTTCTTC; CDR3aa: CATSDRTGGRSEQFF
v_gene: TRBV5-1; d_gene: NA; abundance: NA; j_gene: TRBJ2-6; CDR3nt: TGCGCCAGCAGCGATCTTGGTCGGACTCCTAGCTCTGGGGCCAACGTCCTGACTTTC; CDR3aa: CASSDLGRTPSSGANVLTF
v_gene: TRBV24-1; d_gene: TRBD2; abundance: NA; j_gene: TRBJ2-1; CDR3nt: TGTGCCACCAGTGACCCCCCGGCGGGAGGCTCCTACAATGAGCAGTTCTTC; CDR3aa: CATSDPPAGGSYNEQFF
v_gene: TRBV5-5; d_gene: NA; abundance: once; j_gene: TRBJ2-1; CDR3nt: TGTGCCAGCAGCCACGTCTGGGGGGAGAGCTCCTACAATGAGCAGTTCTTC; CDR3aa: CASSHVWGESSYNEQFF
v_gene: TRBV9; d_gene: NA; abundance: NA; j_gene: TRBJ1-1; CDR3nt: TGTGCCAGCAGCTTCTACGGGGGCACTGAAGCTTTCTTT; CDR3aa: CASSFYGGTEAFF
v_gene: TRBV10-3; d_gene: NA; abundance: NA; j_gene: TRBJ1-6; CDR3nt: TGTGCCATCAGTGACAGGGGAGGGTCCTATAATTCACCCCTCCACTTT; CDR3aa: CAISDRGGSYNSPLHF
v_gene: TRBV7-9; d_gene: TRBD1; abundance: NA; j_gene: TRBJ1-1; CDR3nt: TGTGCCAGCAGCTTGACAGGGGGCCTTAGGGCAACGAACACTGAAGCTTTCTTT; CDR3aa: CASSLTGGLRATNTEAFF
v_gene: TRBV7-9; d_gene: TRBD2; abundance: NA; j_gene: TRBJ2-2; CDR3nt: TGTGCCAGCAGCCGGGGGACTAGCGGTGCCGGGGAGCTGTTTTTT; CDR3aa: CASSRGTSGAGELFF
v_gene: TRBV28; d_gene: TRBD1; abundance: NA; j_gene: TRBJ1-2; CDR3nt: TGTGCCAGCAGTCCCACAGGGGTCTTCTATGGCTACACCTTC; CDR3aa: CASSPTGVFYGYTF
v_gene: TRBV6-1; d_gene: NA; abundance: NA; j_gene: TRBJ2-2; CDR3nt: TGTGCCAGCAGTGAGAGAGGGGGACGCGCCGGGGAGCTGTTTTTT; CDR3aa: CASSERGGRAGELFF
v_gene: TRBV15; d_gene: TRBD2; abundance: NA; j_gene: TRBJ2-3; CDR3nt: TGTGCCACCAGCAACCGGGGGGGGCAAAAAGATACGCAGTATTTT; CDR3aa: CATSNRGGQKDTQYF
v_gene: TRBV12-3/TRBV12-4; d_gene: TRBD1; abundance: NA; j_gene: TRBJ2-5; CDR3nt: TGTGCCAGCAGGGCTACAGGGGAGGAGACCCAGTACTTC; CDR3aa: CASRATGEETQYF
v_gene: TRBV30; d_gene: NA; abundance: once; j_gene: TRBJ1-4; CDR3nt: TGTGCCTGGAGTCCTTCCGGACAGCTTAATGAAAAACTGTTTTTT; CDR3aa: CAWSPSGQLNEKLFF
v_gene: TRBV4-3; d_gene: NA; abundance: NA; j_gene: TRBJ2-7; CDR3nt: TGCGCCAGCAGCCAAGATTCGTCCTACGAGCAGTACTTC; CDR3aa: CASSQDSSYEQYF
v_gene: TRBV19; d_gene: NA; abundance: few; j_gene: TRBJ2-3; CDR3nt: TGTGCCAGTGGGCATAGCACAGATACGCAGTATTTT; CDR3aa: CASGHSTDTQYF
v_gene: TRBV10-3; d_gene: NA; abundance: NA; j_gene: TRBJ2-5; CDR3nt: TGTGCCATCAGTAGTACGGGAGAGGAGACCCAGTACTTC; CDR3aa: CAISSTGEETQYF
v_gene: TRBV2; d_gene: TRBD2; abundance: NA; j_gene: TRBJ2-3; CDR3nt: TGTGCCAGCAGTGAGGTAGTAGCGGGAGGGGTCACAGATACGCAGTATTTT; CDR3aa: CASSEVVAGGVTDTQYF
v_gene: TRBV27; d_gene: NA; abundance: NA; j_gene: TRBJ2-1; CDR3nt: TGTGCCAGCAGTTCCCTAGTGAAGGAGCAGTTCTTC; CDR3aa: CASSSLVKEQFF
v_gene: TRBV5-1; d_gene: NA; abundance: many; j_gene: TRBJ1-1; CDR3nt: TGCGCCAGCGGGGAGGCGAACACTGAAGCTTTCTTT; CDR3aa: CASGEANTEAFF
v_gene: TRBV29-1; d_gene: TRBD1; abundance: once; j_gene: TRBJ1-1; CDR3nt: TGCAGCTCATCAGGGGGCACGAACACTGAAGCTTTCTTT; CDR3aa: CSSSGGTNTEAFF
v_gene: TRBV25-1; d_gene: NA; abundance: NA; j_gene: TRBJ2-2; CDR3nt: TGTGCCAGCAGTGGGCGGGGGAACACCGGGGAGCTGTTTTTT; CDR3aa: CASSGRGNTGELFF
v_gene: TRBV28; d_gene: NA; abundance: many; j_gene: TRBJ2-1; CDR3nt: TGTGCCAGCAGTATCCCCCGGGGTGAGCAGTTCTTC; CDR3aa: CASSIPRGEQFF
v_gene: TRBV11-2; d_gene: TRBD2; abundance: NA; j_gene: TRBJ2-2; CDR3nt: TGTGCCAGCAGCTCCTTGGCGGGAGGGAACACCGGGGAGCTGTTTTTT; CDR3aa: CASSSLAGGNTGELFF
v_gene: TRBV24-1; d_gene: NA; abundance: NA; j_gene: TRBJ1-2; CDR3nt: TGTGCCACCAGTGAAGAGACAGATGGCTACACCTTC; CDR3aa: CATSEETDGYTF
v_gene: TRBV11-3; d_gene: NA; abundance: NA; j_gene: TRBJ2-2; CDR3nt: TGTGCCAGCAGCTTGTCAGGGTCCGGGGAGCTGTTTTTT; CDR3aa: CASSLSGSGELFF